This T cell receptor beta chain was retrieved from a study of blood T cell repertoires in COVID-19. Whole-study context: Donors in the United States, Italy and Spain gave samples during acute or convalescent COVID-19. PBMCs, B-cell-depleted T cells, or T cells were the source of the cDNA or gDNA that made up the material.

The authors' processing: Cell counts per sample came from amplifying reference gene primers. Generated by immunoSEQ multiplex PCR, the TCRdb table keeps only in-frame clones and is missing some. V, J and clone size were drawn from that table, and D and trimming were deduced from the DNA. The repertoire holds 37,000 or so clones, with 81% as singletons. This CDR3 has 17 amino acids. CDR1 and CDR2 from the germline V gene are SGHVS and FNYEAQ. The J segment lost 4 bases and the V segment lost 5 bases, leaving 14 bases of the junction unmatched. The sample comprised peripheral blood. The TCR originated in a man aged 80 or over with active or convalescent COVID-19. The rearrangement joins TRBV7-6 to TRBJ2-5; TRBD1 agrees at 9 bases. In DNA form, the CDR3 reads TGTGCCAGCAGCCTCACTCTCGTGGGGACAGGGATAGAGACCCAGTACTTC. This encodes CASSLTLVGTGIETQYF.